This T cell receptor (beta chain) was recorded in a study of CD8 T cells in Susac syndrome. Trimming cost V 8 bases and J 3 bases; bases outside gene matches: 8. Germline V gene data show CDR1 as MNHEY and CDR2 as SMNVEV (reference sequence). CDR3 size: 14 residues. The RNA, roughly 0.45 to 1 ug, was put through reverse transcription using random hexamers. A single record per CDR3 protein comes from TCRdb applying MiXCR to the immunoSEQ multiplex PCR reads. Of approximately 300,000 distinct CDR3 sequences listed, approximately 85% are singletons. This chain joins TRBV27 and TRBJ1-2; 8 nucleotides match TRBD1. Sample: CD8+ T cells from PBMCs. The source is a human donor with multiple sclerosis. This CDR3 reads CASRLQGADYGYTF. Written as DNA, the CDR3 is TGTGCCAGCCGCCTGCAGGGGGCGGACTATGGCTACACCTTC.